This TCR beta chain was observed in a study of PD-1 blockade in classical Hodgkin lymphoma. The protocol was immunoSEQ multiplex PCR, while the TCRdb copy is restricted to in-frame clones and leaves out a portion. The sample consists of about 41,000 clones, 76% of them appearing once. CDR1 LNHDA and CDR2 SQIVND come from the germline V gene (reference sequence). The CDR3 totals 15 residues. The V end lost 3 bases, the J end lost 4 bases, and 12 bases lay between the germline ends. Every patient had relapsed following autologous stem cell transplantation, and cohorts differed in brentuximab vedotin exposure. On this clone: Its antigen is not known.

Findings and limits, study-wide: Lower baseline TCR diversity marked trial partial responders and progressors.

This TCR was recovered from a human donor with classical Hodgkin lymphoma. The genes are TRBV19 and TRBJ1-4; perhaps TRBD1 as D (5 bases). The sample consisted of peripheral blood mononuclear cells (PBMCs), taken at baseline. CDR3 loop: CASSILGTDNEKLFF. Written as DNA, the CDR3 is TGTGCCAGTAGTATTTTAGGGACTGATAATGAAAAACTGTTTTTT.